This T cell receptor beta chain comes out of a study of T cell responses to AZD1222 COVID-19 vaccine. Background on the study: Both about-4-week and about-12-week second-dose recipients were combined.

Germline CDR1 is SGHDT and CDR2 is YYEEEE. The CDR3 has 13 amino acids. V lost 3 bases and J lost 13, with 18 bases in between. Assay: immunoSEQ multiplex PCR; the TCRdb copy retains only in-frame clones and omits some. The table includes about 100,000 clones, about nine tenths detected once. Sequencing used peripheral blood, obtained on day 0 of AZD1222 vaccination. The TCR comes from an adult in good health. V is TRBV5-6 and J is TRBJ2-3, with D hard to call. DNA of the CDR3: TGTGCCAGCAGCTCGCCGGGTGGGAAGGAAGAGTATTTT. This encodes CASSSPGGKEEYF.